This T cell receptor (beta chain) comes out of a study of blood T cell repertoires in COVID-19. The method was immunoSEQ multiplex PCR; TCRdb's version includes in-frame clones alone and lacks a portion of them. Among approximately 300,000 clones, approximately 85% were seen once, and the ten largest hold roughly 4%. In Cohort 3, a recovered donor had either two negative PCRs, clearance, or symptom resolution. The CDR3 covers 14 residues. Germline-derived CDR1 and CDR2 are MNHEY and SVGAGI. V was pared by 4 bases and J by 7 bases, with 17 bases between. The rearrangement links TRBV6-5 to TRBJ2-7, with D perhaps matching TRBD1 (6 bases). Sequenced input: PBMCs or T cells enriched from blood (not recorded which). The receptor was isolated from a woman in her 30s who had recovered from COVID-19. Written as DNA, the CDR3 is TGTGCCAGCAGTTCCGGGACAACTCTAGGGGAGCAGTACTTC. The encoded protein is CASSSGTTLGEQYF.